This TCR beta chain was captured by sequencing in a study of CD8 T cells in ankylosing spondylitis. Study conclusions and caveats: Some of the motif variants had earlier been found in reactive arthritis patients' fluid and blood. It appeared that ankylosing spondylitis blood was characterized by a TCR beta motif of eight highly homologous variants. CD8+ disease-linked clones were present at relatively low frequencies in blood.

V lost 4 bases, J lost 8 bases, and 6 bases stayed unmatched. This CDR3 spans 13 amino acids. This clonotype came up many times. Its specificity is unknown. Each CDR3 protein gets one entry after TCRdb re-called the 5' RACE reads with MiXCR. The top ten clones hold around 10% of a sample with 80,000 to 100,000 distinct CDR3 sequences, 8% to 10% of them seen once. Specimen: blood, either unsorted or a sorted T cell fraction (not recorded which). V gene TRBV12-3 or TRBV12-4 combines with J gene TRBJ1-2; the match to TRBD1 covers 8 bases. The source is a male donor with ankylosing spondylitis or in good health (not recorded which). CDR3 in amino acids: CASSSTGGGGYTF. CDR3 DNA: TGTGCCAGCAGTTCCACAGGGGGGGGAGGCTACACCTTC.